A few counts support the clone carrying this TCR beta chain. What it recognizes is unknown. The junction departs from germline at one end; a sequencing error may be responsible. Authors of the study amplified TCR beta CDR3 regions from RNA transcripts. Carried out on the TCR CDR3, a first-round RT-PCR used the HTBI primer set. TCRdb called the multiplex PCR reads again in MiXCR, with one record for every CDR3 protein. The repertoire holds fewer than 750,000 distinct CDR3 sequences, with approximately 15% as singletons. The sample comes from a study of T cells in Graves' hyperthyroidism and ophthalmopathy. Regarding the study as a whole: Classification by a 13 V-J model distinguished ophthalmopathy from stable hyperthyroidism. Blood also carried most thyroid clonotypes expanded above 0.001.

For ophthalmopathy patients, the Clinical Activity Score was at least 3 and the NOSPECS grade at least 4; duration was under 3 months. The CDR3 consists of 14 residues. Germline CDR1 and CDR2: MDHEN and SYDVKM. The receptor's source is a woman aged 50 to 60 with Graves' ophthalmopathy. Sequencing was done on a sample of blood. The V call is TRBV28, the J call TRBJ2-5; D remains ambiguous. The CDR3 nucleotides read TGTGCCAGCAGCTTATCTTTGAGCCAAGAGACCCAGTACTTC. Translated: CASSLSLSQETQYF.